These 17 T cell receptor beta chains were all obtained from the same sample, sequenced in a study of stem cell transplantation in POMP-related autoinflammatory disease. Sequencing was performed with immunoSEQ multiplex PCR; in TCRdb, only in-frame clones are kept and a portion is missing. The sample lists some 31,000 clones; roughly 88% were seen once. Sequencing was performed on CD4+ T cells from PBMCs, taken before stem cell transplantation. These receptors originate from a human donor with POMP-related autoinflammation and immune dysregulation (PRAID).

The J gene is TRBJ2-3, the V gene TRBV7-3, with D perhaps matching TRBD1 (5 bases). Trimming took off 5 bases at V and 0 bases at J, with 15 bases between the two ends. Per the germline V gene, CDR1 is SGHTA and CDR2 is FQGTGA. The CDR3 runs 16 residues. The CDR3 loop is CASSLNRQASTDTQYF. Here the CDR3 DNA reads TGTGCCAGCAGCCTAAACAGGCAGGCTAGCACAGATACGCAGTATTTT.

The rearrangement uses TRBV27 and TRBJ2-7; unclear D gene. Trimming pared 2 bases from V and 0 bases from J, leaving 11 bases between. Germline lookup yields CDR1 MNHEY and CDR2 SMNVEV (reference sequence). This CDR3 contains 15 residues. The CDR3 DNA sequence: TGTGCCAGCAGTTTAGGGTTTGTACCCTCCTACGAGCAGTACTTC. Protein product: CASSLGFVPSYEQYF.

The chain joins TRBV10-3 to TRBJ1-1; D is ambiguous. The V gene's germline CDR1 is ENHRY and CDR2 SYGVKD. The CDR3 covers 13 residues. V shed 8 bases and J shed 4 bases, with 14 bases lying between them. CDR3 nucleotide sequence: TGTGCCATCGGTACTGGTGTGGGCACTGAAGCTTTCTTT. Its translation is CAIGTGVGTEAFF.

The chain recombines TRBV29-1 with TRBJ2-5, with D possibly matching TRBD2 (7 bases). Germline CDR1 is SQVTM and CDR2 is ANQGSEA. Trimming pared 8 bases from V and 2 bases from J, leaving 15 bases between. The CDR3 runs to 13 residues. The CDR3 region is CSTRGAVQETQYF. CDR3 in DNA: TGCAGCACCCGGGGGGCGGTTCAAGAGACCCAGTACTTC.

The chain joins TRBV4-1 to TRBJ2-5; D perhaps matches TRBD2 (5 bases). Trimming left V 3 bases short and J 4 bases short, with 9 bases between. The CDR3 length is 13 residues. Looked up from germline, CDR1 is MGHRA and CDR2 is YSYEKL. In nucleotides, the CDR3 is TGCGCCAGCAGCCACGTCGGACTAGAGACCCAGTACTTC. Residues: CASSHVGLETQYF.

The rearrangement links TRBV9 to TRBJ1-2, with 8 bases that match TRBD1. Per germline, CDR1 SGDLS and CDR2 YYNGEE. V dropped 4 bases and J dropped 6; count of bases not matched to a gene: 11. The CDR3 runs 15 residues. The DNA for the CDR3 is TGTGCCAGCAGCACTTACCGGGACAGGTACCATGGCTACACCTTC. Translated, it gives CASSTYRDRYHGYTF.

The CDR3 coding sequence is TGCAGTGCTAGCGCCCCAGATACGCAGTATTTT. Translating it yields CSASAPDTQYF. The V and J genes are TRBV20-1 and TRBJ2-3; no firm D call. Germline CDR1 DFQATT, CDR2 SNEGSKA (reference sequence). V lost 3 bases to trimming and J lost 4 bases, with 5 bases between them. The CDR3 loop spans 11 amino acids.

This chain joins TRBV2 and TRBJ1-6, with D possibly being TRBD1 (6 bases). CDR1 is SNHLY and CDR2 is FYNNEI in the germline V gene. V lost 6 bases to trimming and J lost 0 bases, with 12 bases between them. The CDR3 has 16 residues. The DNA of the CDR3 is TGTGCCAGCAGAGCAGGGGCCAGCTCCTATAATTCACCCCTCCACTTT. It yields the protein CASRAGASSYNSPLHF.

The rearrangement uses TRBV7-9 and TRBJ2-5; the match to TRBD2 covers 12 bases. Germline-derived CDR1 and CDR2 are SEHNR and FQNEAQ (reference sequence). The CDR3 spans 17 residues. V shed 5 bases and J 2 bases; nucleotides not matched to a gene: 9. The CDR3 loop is CASSRLAGERGQETQYF. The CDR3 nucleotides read TGTGCCAGCAGCCGACTAGCGGGAGAGAGGGGACAAGAGACCCAGTACTTC.

The CDR3 region has the DNA TGTGCCACCAGCAGAGATCTGGGAGGGGAAGGGCAGTACTTC. Translating it yields CATSRDLGGEGQYF. The rearrangement joins TRBV15 to TRBJ2-7, with 7 bases matching TRBD2. Trimming took 0 bases from V and 9 from J; bases not matched to a gene: 8. This CDR3 comprises 14 residues. CDR1 and CDR2 from the germline V gene are LNHNV and YYDKDF (reference sequence).

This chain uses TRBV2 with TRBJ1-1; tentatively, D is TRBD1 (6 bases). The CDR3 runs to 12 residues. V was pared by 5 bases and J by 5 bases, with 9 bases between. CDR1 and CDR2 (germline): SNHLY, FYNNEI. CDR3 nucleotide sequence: TGTGCCAGCAGTCCAGGGGCAACTGAAGCTTTCTTT. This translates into CASSPGATEAFF.

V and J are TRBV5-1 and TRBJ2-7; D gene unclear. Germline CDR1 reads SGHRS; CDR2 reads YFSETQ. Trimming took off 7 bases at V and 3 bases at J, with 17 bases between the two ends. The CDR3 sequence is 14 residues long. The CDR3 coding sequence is TGCGCCAGCGCTTGGGGTGGGGTGAACTACGAGCAGTACTTC. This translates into CASAWGGVNYEQYF.

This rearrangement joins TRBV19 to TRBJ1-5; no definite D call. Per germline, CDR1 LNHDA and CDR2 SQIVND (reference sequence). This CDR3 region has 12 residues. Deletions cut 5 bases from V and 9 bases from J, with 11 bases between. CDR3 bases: TGTGCCAGTAGTTTCGGGGTCCTGCCCCAGCATTTT. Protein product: CASSFGVLPQHF.

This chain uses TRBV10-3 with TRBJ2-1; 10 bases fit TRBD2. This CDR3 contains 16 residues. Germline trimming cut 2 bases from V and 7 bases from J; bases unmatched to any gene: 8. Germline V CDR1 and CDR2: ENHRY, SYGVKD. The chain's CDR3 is CAISEAEGLAKNEQFF. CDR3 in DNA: TGTGCCATCAGTGAGGCGGAGGGACTAGCGAAAAATGAGCAGTTCTTC.

The CDR3 DNA sequence: TGTGCCAGCAGCTTAGGACAGTCTATCTATGGCTACACCTTC. The encoded protein is CASSLGQSIYGYTF. The V call is TRBV11-1, the J call TRBJ1-2, with D tentatively TRBD1 (5 bases). V lost 1 base and J lost 4, with 10 bases in between. CDR3 length equals 14 residues. Looked up from germline, CDR1 is SGHAT and CDR2 is FQDESV (reference sequence). The full variable domain, its missing parts supplied by reference TRBV11-1 and TRBJ1-2, is EAEVAQSPRYKITEKSQAVAFWCDPISGHATLYWYRQILGQGPELLVQFQDESVVDDSQLPKDRFSAERLKGVDSTLKIQPAELGDSAMYLCASSLGQSIYGYTFGSGTRLTVV.

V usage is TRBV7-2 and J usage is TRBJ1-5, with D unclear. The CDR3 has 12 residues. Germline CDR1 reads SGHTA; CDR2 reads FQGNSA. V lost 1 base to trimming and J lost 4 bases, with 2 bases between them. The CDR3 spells CASSLGNQPQHF. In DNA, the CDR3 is TGTGCCAGCAGCTTAGGAAATCAGCCCCAGCATTTT.

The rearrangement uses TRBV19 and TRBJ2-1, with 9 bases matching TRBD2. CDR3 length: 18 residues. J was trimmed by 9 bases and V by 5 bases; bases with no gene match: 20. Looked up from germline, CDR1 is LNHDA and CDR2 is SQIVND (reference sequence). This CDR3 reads CASSLVSGGPLLQAEQFF. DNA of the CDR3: TGTGCCAGTAGTCTAGTTAGCGGGGGCCCACTCCTACAGGCTGAGCAGTTCTTC.